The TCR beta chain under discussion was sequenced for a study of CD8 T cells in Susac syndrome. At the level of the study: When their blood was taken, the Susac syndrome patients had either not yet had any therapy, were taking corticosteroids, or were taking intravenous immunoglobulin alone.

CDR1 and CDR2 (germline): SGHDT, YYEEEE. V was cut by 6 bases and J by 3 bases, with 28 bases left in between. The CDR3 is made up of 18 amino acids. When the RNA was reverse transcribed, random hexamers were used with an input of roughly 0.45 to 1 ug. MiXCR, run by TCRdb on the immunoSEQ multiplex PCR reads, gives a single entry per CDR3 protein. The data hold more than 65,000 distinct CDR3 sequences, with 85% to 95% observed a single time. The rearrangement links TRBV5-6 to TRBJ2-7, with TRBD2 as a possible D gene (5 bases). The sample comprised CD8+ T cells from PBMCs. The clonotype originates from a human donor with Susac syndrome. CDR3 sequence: CASNSWTWAYSADYEQYF. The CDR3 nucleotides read TGTGCCAGCAACTCCTGGACCTGGGCTTACTCAGCGGACTACGAGCAGTACTTC.